This TCR beta chain stems from a study of long-term antiretroviral therapy in people with HIV. The immunoSEQ assay was v3.0, run at survey level. Clones were read by immunoSEQ multiplex PCR, and TCRdb kept only the in-frame ones, dropping some. This table has about 36,000 clones, roughly 82% appearing once. Treatment for all HIV-infected participants took place in the United States. Trimming cost V 0 bases and J 6 bases, with 9 bases left between them. The CDR3 contains 13 residues. Germline values: CDR1 MNHEY, CDR2 SVGAGI. The source material was unsorted PBMCs, sampled 0.6 years after starting antiretroviral therapy. The rearrangement joins TRBV6-5 to TRBJ2-7; D remains ambiguous. The TCR sequence derives from a man aged 18 to 29 with HIV. The CDR3 region is CASSYSHSGEQYF. CDR3 nucleotides: TGTGCCAGCAGTTACTCCCATTCGGGCGAGCAGTACTTC.